This T cell receptor (beta chain) was recovered during a study of blood T cell repertoires in COVID-19. Study as a whole: T cells, B-cell-depleted T cells, or PBMCs provided the cDNA or gDNA that served as material.

The study recruited people aged roughly 18 to 100 years across roughly 23 US areas. Self-reported history from a screening survey and questionnaire set each donor's cohort. Authors' data handling: Amplification of reference gene primers provided the estimated nucleated cell counts. Repertoires were generated with immunoSEQ multiplex PCR, while TCRdb's copy carries only in-frame clones and drops some. V, J and clone size reflect that table, while D and trimming were determined from the DNA. The repertoire consists of about 220,000 clones, with 82% occurring once and the leading ten covering about 3.3%. The sequenced material came from PBMCs or T cells enriched from blood (not recorded which). This clonotype was obtained from a woman aged 55-75 years who had recovered from COVID-19.

The CDR3 protein is CASSPGDQPQHF. The CDR3 nucleotides read TGTGCCAGCTCACCGGGAGATCAGCCCCAGCATTTT. The chain has TRBV18 and TRBJ1-5; D unresolved. This CDR3 has 12 residues. V lost 3 bases and J lost 5, with 5 bases in between. Germline V gene data show CDR1 as KGHSH and CDR2 as LQKENI.